This T cell receptor (beta chain) was captured by sequencing in a study of T cell responses to AZD1222 COVID-19 vaccine. Method: immunoSEQ multiplex PCR; TCRdb's copy keeps in-frame clones and lacks some. The sample carries 150,000 or so clones, approximately 90% recorded once. The germline V and J ends were trimmed by 2 bases and 8 bases, with 15 bases remaining between them. Per germline, CDR1 MNHEY and CDR2 SVGAGI. The CDR3 runs to 14 residues. This receptor was obtained from an adult in good health. The rearrangement links TRBV6-5 to TRBJ1-2; no clear D gene. The sequencing used peripheral blood, collected on day 0 of AZD1222 vaccination. This CDR3 reads CASSYQDVGGGYTF. The CDR3 bases are TGTGCCAGCAGTTACCAGGACGTCGGAGGGGGCTACACCTTC.